This is a list of T cell receptor beta chains from one sample in a study of CD8 T cells in Susac syndrome. TCRdb recomputed calls from the immunoSEQ multiplex PCR reads with MiXCR, one row per CDR3 protein. The sample consists of about 150,000 distinct CDR3 sequences, approximately 95% of them appearing once. Sequenced input: CD4+ T cells from PBMCs. The receptors shown here come from a human donor with Susac syndrome. Both conserved end residues are part of each CDR3. The D gene is left open where the match is weak. A clone size is listed for some rows: how often the clone was seen (once, few, many), or a class if it is expanded.

j_call v_call d_call clone_size cdr3_nt cdr3_aa
TRBJ1-1 TRBV5-1 . . TGCGCCAGCAGCTTGGCTGGCAGCATGAACACTGAAGCTTTCTTT CASSLAGSMNTEAFF
TRBJ2-5 TRBV24-1 . once TGTGCCACCAGTGATTCCGGGCTCACCAAGGAGACCCAGTACTTC CATSDSGLTKETQYF
TRBJ2-4 TRBV28 . . TGTGCCAGCAGTACCGCGGGAGCCAAAAACATTCAGTACTTC CASSTAGAKNIQYF
TRBJ1-5 TRBV12-3/TRBV12-4 . . TGTGCCAGCAGCTGGCGGGGAAGAGACCAGCCCCAGCATTTT CASSWRGRDQPQHF
TRBJ1-4 TRBV4-3 TRBD1 once TGCGCCAGCAGCCAAGACGTATTTGGCGAGACAGGGCTGTTTTTT CASSQDVFGETGLFF
TRBJ2-1 TRBV4-3 TRBD2 . TGCGCCAGCAGCCAAGACTTAGCGGGGAACAATGAGCAGTTCTTC CASSQDLAGNNEQFF
TRBJ2-5 TRBV6-2/TRBV6-3 TRBD2 . TGTGCCAGCAGGAATAGCGGGCCCCCGGGGACCCAGTACTTC CASRNSGPPGTQYF
TRBJ1-5 TRBV20-1 . . TGCAGTGCCCCCGAGGGGGGAAATCAGCCCCAGCATTTT CSAPEGGNQPQHF
TRBJ1-4 TRBV29-1 . . TGCAGCGTTGATACCGGAGTGGATCATGAAAAACTGTTTTTT CSVDTGVDHEKLFF
TRBJ2-2 TRBV5-4 TRBD2 once TGTGCCAGCAGCTTGGGTGGCGGGAGACCCGGGGAGCTGTTTTTT CASSLGGGRPGELFF
TRBJ1-4 TRBV13 . . TGTGCCAGCAGCTCGGGGGACAACCTAGAAAAACTGTTTTTT CASSSGDNLEKLFF
TRBJ1-2 TRBV13 TRBD1 once TGTGCCAGCAGCCCAAACAGGGGGTCCCCCTATGGCTACACCTTC CASSPNRGSPYGYTF
TRBJ2-6 TRBV12-3/TRBV12-4 . . TGTGCCAGCAGTTTCTGGGGACGGGACTCTGGGGCCAACGTCCTGACTTTC CASSFWGRDSGANVLTF
TRBJ1-5 TRBV20-1 . . TGCAGTGCTTCCACAGGGAGGAGCAATCAGCCCCAGCATTTT CSASTGRSNQPQHF
TRBJ2-1 TRBV5-4 . . TGTGCCAGCAGACCTCCGCCCGAGGGATCAAAACGGGATGAGCAGTTCTTC CASRPPPEGSKRDEQFF
TRBJ1-1 TRBV29-1 . . TGCAGCACGTCACGGGGAATGAACACTGAAGCTTTCTTT CSTSRGMNTEAFF
TRBJ2-7 TRBV28 . few TGTGCCAGCAGTTATACTAGCTACGAGCAGTACTTC CASSYTSYEQYF
TRBJ1-5 TRBV20-1 . . TGCAGTGCTAGAGTTCCCCGGGGTGGAGGTCAGCCCCAGCATTTT CSARVPRGGGQPQHF
TRBJ2-5 TRBV7-2 . . TGTGCCAGCACCCTCCCCAGCGGAGAGACCCAGTACTTC CASTLPSGETQYF
TRBJ2-5 TRBV15 . . TGTGCCACCAGCAGAGACTTATCGAGCCAAGAGACCCAGTACTTC CATSRDLSSQETQYF
TRBJ2-1 TRBV28 . few TGTGCCAGCAGTTTAATTAATGAGCAGTTCTTC CASSLINEQFF
TRBJ2-2 TRBV15 . . TGTGCCGCAGGTACGGGGCCCACCGGGGAGCTGTTTTTT CAAGTGPTGELFF
TRBJ2-3 TRBV24-1 TRBD1 . TGTGCCACGAACCCCGGGACAGGGCCAAACACAGATACGCAGTATTTT CATNPGTGPNTDTQYF
TRBJ2-1 TRBV6-2/TRBV6-3 . . TGTGCCAGCAGTAATGGCGGGGAGCAGTTCTTC CASSNGGEQFF
TRBJ2-5 TRBV29-1 . . TGCAGCGTTGAGGTAACCCAGGGGACCCAGTACTTC CSVEVTQGTQYF
TRBJ2-1 TRBV30 . . TGTGCCTGGAGTCCCGGGTTCCTAAATAGTGAGCAGTTCTTC CAWSPGFLNSEQFF
TRBJ2-5 TRBV29-1 . . TGCAGCGTTGAAGGTTGGGGGGAGACCCAGTACTTC CSVEGWGETQYF